These 5 T cell receptor beta chains originate from one sample sequenced in a study of T cells expressing NK-cell markers. Reanalyzing the 5' RACE reads, TCRdb keeps one entry per CDR3 protein, without DNA. This table holds roughly 23,000 distinct CDR3 sequences. The sequencing input was blood T cells: a sorted CD56 or NKG2C T cell subset, CD4+ or CD8+ T cells, or bulk PBMC T cells (not recorded which). All receptors derive from a man aged 18-69 years in good health.

The chain recombines TRBV7-3 with TRBJ2-1; TCRdb gives TRBD2 as the D gene, but with no DNA this cannot be confirmed. The germline V gene has CDR1 SGHTA and CDR2 FQGTGA. This CDR3 has 19 residues. CDR3 amino acids: CASSLKGLAGGVGYNEQFF.

V is TRBV3-1 and J is TRBJ2-7; the TCRdb call, TRBD2, lacks DNA for checking. The CDR3 consists of 14 residues. In germline, CDR1 is LGHDT, CDR2 YNNKEL (reference sequence). The CDR3 loop reads CASSPRTSRREQYF.

J is TRBJ1-1 and V is TRBV25-1; as DNA is missing, the TRBD1 call by TCRdb cannot be tested. Germline V lookup: CDR1 MGHDK, CDR2 SYGVNS. The CDR3 is 12 amino acids. This CDR3 reads CASSEVGGLAFF.

The rearrangement links TRBV7-8 to TRBJ2-7; as DNA is missing, the TRBD1 call by TCRdb cannot be tested. The CDR3 is 17 amino acids. Germline V gene lookup returns CDR1 SGHVS and CDR2 FQNEAQ. The CDR3 loop reads CASSQGVAQGNTYEQYF.

The CDR3 here is CASTQIGPDTQYF. The chain couples TRBV2 to TRBJ2-3. Germline loops: CDR1 SNHLY, CDR2 FYNNEI. The CDR3 consists of 13 residues.